This TCR beta chain was sequenced for a study of post-analysis software for immune sequencing data. General study points: Significantly lower normalized Chao1 diversity was found in patients with multiple sclerosis relative to controls. TRBV segments more frequent in patients than in controls numbered several and included TRBV5-6, TRBV5-1 and TRBV20-1. Strong same-batch co-clustering of samples appeared with F measure clustering.

Built from TCR beta cDNA, the libraries had unique molecular identifiers in them. TCRdb passed the PCR reads through MiXCR, listing each CDR3 protein once. The repertoire consists of about 460,000 distinct CDR3 sequences, with roughly 45% occurring once and the leading ten covering 12%. The CDR3 is 15 residues long. V trimming: 4 bases; J trimming: 4 bases; junction bases outside the gene matches: 6. Germline CDR1 SGHTA, CDR2 FQGNSA. Concerning this clonotype itself: The antigen is not known.

Source material: blood. The receptor was derived from a girl between 5 and 17 years old with multiple sclerosis. V is TRBV7-2 and J is TRBJ2-7; 11 bases line up with TRBD2. In DNA, the CDR3 is TGTGCCAGCAGCTCATCCGGGACTAGCGGATACGAGCAGTACTTC. Its protein is CASSSSGTSGYEQYF.